Listed below are T cell receptor beta chains from one sample, sequenced in a study of T cell repertoires in cytomegalovirus infection. These receptors are not linked to any known antigen. Using its own MiXCR run on the reads, TCRdb lists one record per CDR3 protein. The table shows more than 85,000 distinct CDR3 sequences, with around 28% occurring only once. The sample consisted of CD8+ T cells from cultured PBMCs, taken from culture after CMV antigen stimulation. The receptors originated from a human donor in good health (CMV status not recorded). Some clones in this sample may be carry-over from other donors' samples. The CDR3 runs from the conserved cysteine through the conserved F or W. A D gene is named only where the DNA matches it firmly. For some rows the clone size is stated as once, few or many, or as a class when expanded; others skip it.

j_call	d_call	v_call	clone_size	cdr3_nt	cdr3_aa
TRBJ2-1	NA	TRBV12-3/TRBV12-4	once	TGTGCCAGCAGTTTAGATAGCGGCGAGCAGTTCTTC	CASSLDSGEQFF
TRBJ2-7	NA	TRBV7-9	many	TGTGCCAGCAGCGCCGGGTCCTACGAGCAGTACTTC	CASSAGSYEQYF
TRBJ1-5	TRBD1	TRBV19	NA	TGTGCCAGTAGCCGGACAGGGAGCAATCAGCCCCAGCATTTT	CASSRTGSNQPQHF
TRBJ1-2	NA	TRBV27	NA	TGTGCCAGCAGTTCGGAGGGCGGATACTATGGCTACACCTTC	CASSSEGGYYGYTF
TRBJ1-6	NA	TRBV9	NA	TGTGCCAGCTGCGTAGGTCTCCTAAATAATTCACCCCTTCACTTT	CASCVGLLNNSPLHF
TRBJ2-3	NA	TRBV7-9	once	TGTGCCAGCAGCTTAGACTTACGACTCGCCGGGGGTACAGATACGCAGTATTTT	CASSLDLRLAGGTDTQYF
TRBJ1-2	NA	TRBV6-1	few	TGTGCCAGCAGTGAAATGAGGGGGAGCTATGGCTACACCTTC	CASSEMRGSYGYTF
TRBJ2-7	TRBD2	TRBV7-3	NA	TGTGCCAGCAGGCGGGGGGCCGGAGAGAACGAGCAGTACTTC	CASRRGAGENEQYF
TRBJ2-7	NA	TRBV6-5	NA	TGTGCCAGCAGTCCTGGGGGGATTCCCTCCCGGGAGCAGTACTTC	CASSPGGIPSREQYF
TRBJ1-1	NA	TRBV7-8	many	TGTGCCAGCACCACACCCAGAGGGAAGGAAACTGAAGCTTTCTTT	CASTTPRGKETEAFF
TRBJ2-2	NA	TRBV12-3/TRBV12-4	few	TGTGCCAGCAGTCTTTATAACACCGGGGAGCTGTTTTTT	CASSLYNTGELFF
TRBJ2-1	TRBD2	TRBV19	NA	TGTGCCAGTAGCCGGACTAGCGGGTCCTACAATGAGCAGTTCTTC	CASSRTSGSYNEQFF
TRBJ2-5	NA	TRBV7-9	few	TGTGCCAGCAGCTTAGGGGACTCCGGAGGTGAGAAGACCCAGTACTTC	CASSLGDSGGEKTQYF
TRBJ2-1	NA	TRBV20-1	NA	TGCAGTGCAAACAGAGGCAATGAGCAGTTCTTC	CSANRGNEQFF
TRBJ1-2	NA	TRBV12-3/TRBV12-4	many	TGTGCCAGCAGTTTACAGGGATGGGATCTCGTTGGCTACACCTTC	CASSLQGWDLVGYTF
TRBJ2-3	NA	TRBV12-3/TRBV12-4	NA	TGTGCCAGCAGTTTTGGGCCGGGACGGGGGTATTTT	CASSFGPGRGYF
TRBJ1-4	NA	TRBV9	NA	TGTGCCAGCAGCGGAGGGGGGAGTGAAAAACTGTTTTTT	CASSGGGSEKLFF
TRBJ2-5	NA	TRBV12-5	NA	TGTGCTAGTGCACCGGGACAAGGCGGGGAGACCCAGTACTTC	CASAPGQGGETQYF
TRBJ1-6	NA	TRBV7-6	many	TGTGCCAGCAGCTTAGGTCCCGGACAACCCAATTCACCCCTCCACTTT	CASSLGPGQPNSPLHF
TRBJ1-1	NA	TRBV6-2/TRBV6-3	few	TGTGCCAGCAGTTACTCGATTACGGGGTTCGCGGACACTGAAGCTTTCTTT	CASSYSITGFADTEAFF
TRBJ1-1	NA	TRBV3-1	NA	TGTGCCAGCAGCCAAGTCGGGAGTGGTATCACTGAAGCTTTCTTT	CASSQVGSGITEAFF
TRBJ2-5	NA	TRBV24-1	few	TGTGCCACCAGTGATCTGACAGGGGAGGGGGAGACCCAGTACTTC	CATSDLTGEGETQYF
TRBJ1-2	NA	TRBV4-1	NA	TGTGCCAGCAGCTCGCAGGCCAAGGGATACCAATCGTACGGCTACACCTTC	CASSSQAKGYQSYGYTF
TRBJ2-7	TRBD1	TRBV7-6	many	TGTGCCAGCAGCTTTGGCGACAGGGGCCACGAGCAGTACTTC	CASSFGDRGHEQYF
TRBJ1-6	NA	TRBV6-1	NA	TGTGCCAGCAGTGAAAGTGGATCCCAAGGGTCACCCCTCCACTTT	CASSESGSQGSPLHF
TRBJ2-3	TRBD2	TRBV4-2	NA	TGTGCCAGCAGCCAACCCGGGGGGGACTCCCTAGGCACAGATACGCAGTATTTT	CASSQPGGDSLGTDTQYF
TRBJ1-1	NA	TRBV5-1	NA	TGCGCCAGCAGCTGGGGGGCAGGGGCGGACACTGAAGCTTTCTTT	CASSWGAGADTEAFF
TRBJ2-5	NA	TRBV7-9	medium-sized	TGTGCCAGCAGCTTAACAGGGACTGAAGAGACCCAGTACTTC	CASSLTGTEETQYF
TRBJ1-4	NA	TRBV2	NA	TGTGCCAGCAGTGAACAGGGTTCAACTAATGAAAAACTGTTTTTT	CASSEQGSTNEKLFF
TRBJ1-1	TRBD1	TRBV7-8	many	TGTGCCAGCAGCCTCCTGGACAGGGACGTTTCCCGAAATAATGAAGCTTTCTTT	CASSLLDRDVSRNNEAFF
TRBJ1-3	NA	TRBV10-2	NA	TGCGCCAGCAGTGAGTCCGGACGGCTCTCTGGAAACACCATATATTTT	CASSESGRLSGNTIYF
TRBJ1-1	NA	TRBV2	NA	TGTGCCAGCACCCCCTGGGTGTCGAACACTGAAGCTTTCTTT	CASTPWVSNTEAFF
TRBJ1-5	NA	TRBV27	many	TGTGCCAGCAGTCTGTCTAATAGCAATCAGCCCCAGCATTTT	CASSLSNSNQPQHF
TRBJ1-1	NA	TRBV2	NA	TGTGCCACCCCGGGTGAATCAAACACTGAAGCTTTCTTT	CATPGESNTEAFF